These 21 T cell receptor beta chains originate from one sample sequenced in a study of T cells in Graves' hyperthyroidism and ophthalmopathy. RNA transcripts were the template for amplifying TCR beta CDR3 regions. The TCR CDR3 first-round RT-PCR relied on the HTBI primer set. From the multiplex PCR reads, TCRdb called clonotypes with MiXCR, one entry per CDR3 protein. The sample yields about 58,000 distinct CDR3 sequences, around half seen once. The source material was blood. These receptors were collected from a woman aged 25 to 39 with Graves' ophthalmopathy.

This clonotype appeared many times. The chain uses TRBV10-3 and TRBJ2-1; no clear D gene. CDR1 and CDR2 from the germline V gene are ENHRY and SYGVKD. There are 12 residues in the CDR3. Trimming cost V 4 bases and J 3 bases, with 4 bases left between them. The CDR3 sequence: CAISGVYNEQFF. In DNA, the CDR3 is TGTGCCATCAGTGGGGTCTACAATGAGCAGTTCTTC.

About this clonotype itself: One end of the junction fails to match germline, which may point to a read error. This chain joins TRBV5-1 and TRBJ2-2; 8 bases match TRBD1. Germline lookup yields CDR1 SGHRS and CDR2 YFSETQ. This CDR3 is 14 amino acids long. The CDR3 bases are TGCGCCAGCACGGGACAGGCGGACACCGGGGAGCTGCTTTTT. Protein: CASTGQADTGELLF.

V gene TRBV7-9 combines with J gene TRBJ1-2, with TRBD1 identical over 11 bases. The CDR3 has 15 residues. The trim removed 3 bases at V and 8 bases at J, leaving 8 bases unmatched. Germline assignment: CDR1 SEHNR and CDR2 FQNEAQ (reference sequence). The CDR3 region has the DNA TGTGCCAGCAGCTTGTCAGGACAGGGGGCGAACGGCTACACCTTC. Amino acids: CASSLSGQGANGYTF.

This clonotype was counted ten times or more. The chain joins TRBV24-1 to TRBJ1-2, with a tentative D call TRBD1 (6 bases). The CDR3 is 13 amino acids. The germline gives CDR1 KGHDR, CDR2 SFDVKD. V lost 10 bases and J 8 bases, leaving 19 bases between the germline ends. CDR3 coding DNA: TGTGCCACATCAAGCCCCACCGGGGGCGGCTACACCTTC. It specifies CATSSPTGGGYTF.

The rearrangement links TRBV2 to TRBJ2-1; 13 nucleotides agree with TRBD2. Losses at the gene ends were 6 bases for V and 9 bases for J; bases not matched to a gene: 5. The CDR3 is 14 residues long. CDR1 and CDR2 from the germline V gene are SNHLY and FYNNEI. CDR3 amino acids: CASRPGLAGSEQFF. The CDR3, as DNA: TGTGCCAGCAGACCGGGACTAGCGGGATCTGAGCAGTTCTTC.

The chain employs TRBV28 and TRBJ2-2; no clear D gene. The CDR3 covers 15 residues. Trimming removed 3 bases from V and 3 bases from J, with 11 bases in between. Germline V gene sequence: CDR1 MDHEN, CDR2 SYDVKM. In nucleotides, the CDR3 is TGTGCCAGCAGTTTCCAACAGCAGTACACCGGGGAGCTGTTTTTT. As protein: CASSFQQQYTGELFF.

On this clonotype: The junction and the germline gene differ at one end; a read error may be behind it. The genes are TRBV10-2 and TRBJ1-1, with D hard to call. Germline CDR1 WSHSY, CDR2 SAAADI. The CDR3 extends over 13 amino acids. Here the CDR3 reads CASSVDGNTKAFF. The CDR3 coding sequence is TGCGCCAGCAGCGTGGACGGGAACACTAAAGCTTTCTTT.

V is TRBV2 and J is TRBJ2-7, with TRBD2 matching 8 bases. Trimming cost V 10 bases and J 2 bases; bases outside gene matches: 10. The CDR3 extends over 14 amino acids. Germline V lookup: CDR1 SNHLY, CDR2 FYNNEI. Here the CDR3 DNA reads TGTGCCACCGAACCGACTAGCGCGACCTACGAGCAGTACTTC. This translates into CATEPTSATYEQYF.

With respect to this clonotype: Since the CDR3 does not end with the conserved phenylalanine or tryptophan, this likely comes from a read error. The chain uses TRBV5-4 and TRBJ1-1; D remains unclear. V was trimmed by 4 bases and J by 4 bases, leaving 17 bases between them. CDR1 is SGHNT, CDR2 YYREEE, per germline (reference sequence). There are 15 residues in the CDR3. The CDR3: CASSVGAQISTEAFL. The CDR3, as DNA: TGTGCCAGCAGCGTAGGTGCCCAGATCAGCACTGAAGCTTTCCTT.

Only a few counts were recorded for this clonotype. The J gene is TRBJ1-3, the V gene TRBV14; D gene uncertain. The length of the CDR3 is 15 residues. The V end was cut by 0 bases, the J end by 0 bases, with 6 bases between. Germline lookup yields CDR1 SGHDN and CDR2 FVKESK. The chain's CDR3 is CASSQETVSGNTIYF. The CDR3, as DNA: TGTGCCAGCAGCCAAGAAACAGTCTCTGGAAACACCATATATTTT.

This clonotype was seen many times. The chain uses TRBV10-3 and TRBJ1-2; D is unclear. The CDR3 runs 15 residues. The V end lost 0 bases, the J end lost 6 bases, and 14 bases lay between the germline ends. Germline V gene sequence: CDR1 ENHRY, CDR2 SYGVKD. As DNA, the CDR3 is TGTGCCATCAGTGAGTCAGTCAAGGGATTGAATGGCTACACCTTC. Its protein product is CAISESVKGLNGYTF.

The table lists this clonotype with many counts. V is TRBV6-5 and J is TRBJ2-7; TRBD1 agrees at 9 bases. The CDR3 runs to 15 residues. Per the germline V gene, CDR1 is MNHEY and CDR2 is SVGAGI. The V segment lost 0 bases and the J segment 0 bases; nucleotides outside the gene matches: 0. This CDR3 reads CASSYSTGGSYEQYF. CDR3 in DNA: TGTGCCAGCAGTTACTCGACAGGGGGCTCCTACGAGCAGTACTTC.

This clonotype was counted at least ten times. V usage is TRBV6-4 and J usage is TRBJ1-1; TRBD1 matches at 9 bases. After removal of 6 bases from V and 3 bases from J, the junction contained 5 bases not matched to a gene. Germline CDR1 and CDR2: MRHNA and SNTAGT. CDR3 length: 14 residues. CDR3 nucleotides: TGTGCCAGCAGCCCCGACAGGGGGGACACTGAAGCTTTCTTT. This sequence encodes CASSPDRGDTEAFF.

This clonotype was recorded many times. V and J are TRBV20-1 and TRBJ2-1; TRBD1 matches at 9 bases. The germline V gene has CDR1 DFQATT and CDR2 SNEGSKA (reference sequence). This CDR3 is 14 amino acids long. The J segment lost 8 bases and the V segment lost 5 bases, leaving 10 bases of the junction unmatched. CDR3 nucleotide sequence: TGCAGTGCTCGTTCCGGGACAGGGTGGGATGAGCAGTTCTTC. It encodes CSARSGTGWDEQFF.

The CDR3 DNA sequence: TGTGCCAGCACTATAGAGGGGGATCAGCCCCAGCATTTT. Amino acid sequence: CASTIEGDQPQHF. The rearrangement uses TRBV13 and TRBJ1-5; TRBD1 might be the D (6 bases). V lost 7 bases to trimming and J lost 5 bases, with 12 bases between them. Looked up from germline, CDR1 is PRHDT and CDR2 is FYEKMQ (reference sequence). The CDR3 contains 13 residues.

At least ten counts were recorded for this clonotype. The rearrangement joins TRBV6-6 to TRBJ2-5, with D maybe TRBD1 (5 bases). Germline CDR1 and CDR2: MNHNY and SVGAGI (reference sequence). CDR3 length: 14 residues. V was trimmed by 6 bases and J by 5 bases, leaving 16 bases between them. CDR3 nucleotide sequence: TGTGCCAGCAGCAGGGCCTCTGCGTCGGAGACCCAGTACTTC. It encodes CASSRASASETQYF.

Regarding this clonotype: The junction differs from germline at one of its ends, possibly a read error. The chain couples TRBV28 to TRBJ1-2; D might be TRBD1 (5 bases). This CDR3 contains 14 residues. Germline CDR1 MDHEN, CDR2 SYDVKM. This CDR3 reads CAGSQRGVSYGYTF. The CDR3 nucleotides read TGTGCCGGCAGCCAGCGGGGGGTGAGCTATGGCTACACCTTC.

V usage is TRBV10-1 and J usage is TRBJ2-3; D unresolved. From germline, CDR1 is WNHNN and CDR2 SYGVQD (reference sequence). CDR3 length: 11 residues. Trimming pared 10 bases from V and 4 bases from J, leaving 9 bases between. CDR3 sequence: CATPAPDTQYF. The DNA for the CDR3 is TGCGCCACCCCAGCCCCAGATACGCAGTATTTT.

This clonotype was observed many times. CDR3 amino acids: CASSQAGTRSYEQYF. The CDR3 DNA reads TGCGCCAGCTCCCAAGCGGGGACTAGATCCTACGAGCAGTACTTC. The rearrangement links TRBV5-1 to TRBJ2-7; 8 nucleotides line up with TRBD2. V was clipped by 7 bases and J by 1 base; unmatched bases: 10. The CDR3 totals 15 residues. CDR1 and CDR2 (germline): SGHRS, YFSETQ.

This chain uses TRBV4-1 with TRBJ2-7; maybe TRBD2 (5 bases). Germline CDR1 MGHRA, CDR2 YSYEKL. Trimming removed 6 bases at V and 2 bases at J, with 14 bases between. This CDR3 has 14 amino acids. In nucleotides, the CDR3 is TGCGCCAGCAGACCTAAACCGGGGACCTACGAGCAGTACTTC. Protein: CASRPKPGTYEQYF.

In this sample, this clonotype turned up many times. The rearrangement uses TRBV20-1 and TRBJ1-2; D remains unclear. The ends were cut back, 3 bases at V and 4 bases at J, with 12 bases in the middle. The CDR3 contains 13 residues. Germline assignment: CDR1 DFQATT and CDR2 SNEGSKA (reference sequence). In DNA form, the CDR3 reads TGCAGTGCTAGGACCGTGAACCTCTATGGCTACACCTTC. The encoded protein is CSARTVNLYGYTF.